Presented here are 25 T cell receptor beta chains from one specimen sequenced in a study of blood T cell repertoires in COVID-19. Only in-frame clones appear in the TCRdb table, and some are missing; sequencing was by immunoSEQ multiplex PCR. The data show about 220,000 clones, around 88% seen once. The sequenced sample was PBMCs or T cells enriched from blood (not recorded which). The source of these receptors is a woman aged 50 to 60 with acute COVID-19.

Written as DNA, the CDR3 is TGTGCCAGCACCCGAGCCCCCATACGCGGGAGGGCCCATGAGCAGTTCTTC. It codes for CASTRAPIRGRAHEQFF. V and J are TRBV7-8 and TRBJ2-1; 9 nucleotides line up with TRBD2. CDR1 and CDR2 (germline): SGHVS, FQNEAQ. Trimming took 7 bases from V and 8 from J; bases not matched to a gene: 18. CDR3 length: 17 residues.

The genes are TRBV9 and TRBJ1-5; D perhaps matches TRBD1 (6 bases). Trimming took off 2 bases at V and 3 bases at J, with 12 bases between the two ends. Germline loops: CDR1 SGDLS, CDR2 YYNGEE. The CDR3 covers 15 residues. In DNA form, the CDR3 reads TGTGCCAGCAGCGTGTTGGACAGCCCCAATCAGCCCCAGCATTTT. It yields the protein CASSVLDSPNQPQHF.

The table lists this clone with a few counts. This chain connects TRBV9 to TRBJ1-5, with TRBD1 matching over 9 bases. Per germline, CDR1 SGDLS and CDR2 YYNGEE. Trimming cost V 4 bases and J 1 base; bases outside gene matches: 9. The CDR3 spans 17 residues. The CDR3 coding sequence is TGTGCCAGCAGCCCGGGACAGGGCTTATTCAGCAATCAGCCCCAGCATTTT. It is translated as CASSPGQGLFSNQPQHF.

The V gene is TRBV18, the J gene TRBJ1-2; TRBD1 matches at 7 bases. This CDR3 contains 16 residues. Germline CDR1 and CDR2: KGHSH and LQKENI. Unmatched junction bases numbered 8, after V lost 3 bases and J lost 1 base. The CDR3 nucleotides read TGTGCCAGCTCACCCCAAACCGGGACAGTTAACTATGGCTACACCTTC. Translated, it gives CASSPQTGTVNYGYTF.

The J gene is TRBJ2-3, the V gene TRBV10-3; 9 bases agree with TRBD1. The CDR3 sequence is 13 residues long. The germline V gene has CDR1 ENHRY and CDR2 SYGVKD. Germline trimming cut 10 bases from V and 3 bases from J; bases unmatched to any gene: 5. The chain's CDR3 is CANRDRETDTQYF. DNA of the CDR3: TGTGCCAACCGGGACAGGGAGACAGATACGCAGTATTTT.

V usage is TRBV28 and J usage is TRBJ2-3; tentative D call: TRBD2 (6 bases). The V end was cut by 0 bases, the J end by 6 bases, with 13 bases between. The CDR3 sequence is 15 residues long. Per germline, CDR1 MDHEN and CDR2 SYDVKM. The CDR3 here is CASSLWGGEGDTQYF. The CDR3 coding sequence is TGTGCCAGCAGTTTATGGGGGGGAGAGGGTGATACGCAGTATTTT. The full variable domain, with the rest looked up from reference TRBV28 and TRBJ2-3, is DVKVTQSSRYLVKRTGEKVFLECVQDMDHENMFWYRQDPGLGLRLIYFSYDVKMKEKGDIPEGYSVSREKKERFSLILESASTNQTSMYLCASSLWGGEGDTQYFGPGTRLTVL.

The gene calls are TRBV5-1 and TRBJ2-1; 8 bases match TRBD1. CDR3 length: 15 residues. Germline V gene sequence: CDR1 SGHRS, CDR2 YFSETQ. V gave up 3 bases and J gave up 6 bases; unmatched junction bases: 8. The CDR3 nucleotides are TGCGCCAGCAGCTACGGGACAGGACGTTCCAATGAGCAGTTCTTC. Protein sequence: CASSYGTGRSNEQFF.

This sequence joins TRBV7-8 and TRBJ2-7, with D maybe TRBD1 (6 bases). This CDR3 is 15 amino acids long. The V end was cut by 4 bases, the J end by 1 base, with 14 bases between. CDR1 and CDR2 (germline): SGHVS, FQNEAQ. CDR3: CASSSWTEGSYEQYF. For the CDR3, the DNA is TGTGCCAGCAGCTCCTGGACAGAGGGATCCTACGAGCAGTACTTC.

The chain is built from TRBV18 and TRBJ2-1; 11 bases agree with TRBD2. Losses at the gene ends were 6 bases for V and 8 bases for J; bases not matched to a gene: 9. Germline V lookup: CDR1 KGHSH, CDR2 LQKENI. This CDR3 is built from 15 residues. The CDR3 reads CASSETSGIWDEQFF. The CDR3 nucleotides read TGTGCCAGCTCCGAGACTAGCGGGATTTGGGATGAGCAGTTCTTC.

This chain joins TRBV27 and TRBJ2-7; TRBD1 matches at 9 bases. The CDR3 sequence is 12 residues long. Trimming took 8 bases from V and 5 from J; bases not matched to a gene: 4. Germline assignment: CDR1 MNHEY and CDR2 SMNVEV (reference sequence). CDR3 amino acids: CASRDREDEQYF. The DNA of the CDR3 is TGTGCCAGCCGGGACAGGGAAGACGAGCAGTACTTC.

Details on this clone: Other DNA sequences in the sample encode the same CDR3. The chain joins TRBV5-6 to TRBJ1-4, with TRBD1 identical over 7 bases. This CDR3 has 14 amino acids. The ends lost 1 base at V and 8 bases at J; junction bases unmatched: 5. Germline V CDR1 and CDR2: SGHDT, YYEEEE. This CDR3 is CASSLRGLGEKLFF. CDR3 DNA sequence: TGTGCCAGCAGCTTGAGGGGGCTCGGGGAAAAACTGTTTTTT.

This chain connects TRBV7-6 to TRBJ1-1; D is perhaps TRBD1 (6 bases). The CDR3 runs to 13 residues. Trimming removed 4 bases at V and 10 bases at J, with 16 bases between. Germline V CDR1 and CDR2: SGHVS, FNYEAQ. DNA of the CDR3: TGTGCCAGCAGCTCCGGACAGAGTAGGAGAGCTTTCTTT. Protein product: CASSSGQSRRAFF.

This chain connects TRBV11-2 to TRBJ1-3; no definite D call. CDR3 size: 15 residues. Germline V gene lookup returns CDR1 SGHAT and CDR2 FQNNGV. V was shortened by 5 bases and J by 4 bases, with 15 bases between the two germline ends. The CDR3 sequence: CASSPVTGAGNTIYF. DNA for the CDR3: TGTGCCAGCAGCCCCGTAACGGGAGCGGGAAACACCATATATTTT.

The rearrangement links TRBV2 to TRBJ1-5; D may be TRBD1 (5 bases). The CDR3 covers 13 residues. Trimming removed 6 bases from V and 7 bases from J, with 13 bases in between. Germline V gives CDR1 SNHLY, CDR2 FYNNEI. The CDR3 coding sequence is TGTGCCAGCAGCCCAGACGGGGGGCAGCCCCAGCATTTT. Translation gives CASSPDGGQPQHF. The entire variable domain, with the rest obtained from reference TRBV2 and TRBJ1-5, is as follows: EPEVTQTPSHQVTQMGQEVILRCVPISNHLYFYWYRQILGQKVEFLVSFYNNEISEKSEIFDDQFSVERPDGSNFTLKIRSTKLEDSAMYFCASSPDGGQPQHFGDGTRLSIL.

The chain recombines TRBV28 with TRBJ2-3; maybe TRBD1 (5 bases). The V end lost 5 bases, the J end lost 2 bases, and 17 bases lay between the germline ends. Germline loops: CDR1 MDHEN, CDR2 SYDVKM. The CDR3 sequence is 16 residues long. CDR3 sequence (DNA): TGTGCCAGCAGTGGGGCTGAGCAGGCCGCCACAGATACGCAGTATTTT. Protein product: CASSGAEQAATDTQYF.

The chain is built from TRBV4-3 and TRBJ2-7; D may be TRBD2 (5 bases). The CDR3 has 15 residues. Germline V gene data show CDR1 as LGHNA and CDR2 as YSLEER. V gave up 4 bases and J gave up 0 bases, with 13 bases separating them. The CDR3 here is CASSLARGSSYEQYF. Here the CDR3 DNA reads TGCGCCAGCAGCCTAGCACGGGGTAGCTCCTACGAGCAGTACTTC.

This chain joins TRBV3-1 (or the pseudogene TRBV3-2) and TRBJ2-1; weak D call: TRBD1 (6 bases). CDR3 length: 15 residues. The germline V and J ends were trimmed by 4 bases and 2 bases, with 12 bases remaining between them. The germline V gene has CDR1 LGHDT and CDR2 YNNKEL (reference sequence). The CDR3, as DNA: TGTGCCAGCAGCCCGGACGGGACACCCTACAATGAGCAGTTCTTC. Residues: CASSPDGTPYNEQFF.

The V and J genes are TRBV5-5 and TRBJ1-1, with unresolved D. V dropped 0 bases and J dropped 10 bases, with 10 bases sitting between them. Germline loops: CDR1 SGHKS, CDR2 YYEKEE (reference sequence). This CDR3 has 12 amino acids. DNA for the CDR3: TGTGCCAGCAGCTTGGTGGCACTAGGAGCTTTCTTT. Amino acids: CASSLVALGAFF.

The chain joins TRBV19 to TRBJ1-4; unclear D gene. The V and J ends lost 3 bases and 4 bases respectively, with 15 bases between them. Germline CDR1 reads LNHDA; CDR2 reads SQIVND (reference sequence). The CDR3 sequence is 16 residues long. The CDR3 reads CASSIGGGRINEKLFF. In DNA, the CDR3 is TGTGCCAGTAGTATTGGAGGCGGACGAATTAATGAAAAACTGTTTTTT.

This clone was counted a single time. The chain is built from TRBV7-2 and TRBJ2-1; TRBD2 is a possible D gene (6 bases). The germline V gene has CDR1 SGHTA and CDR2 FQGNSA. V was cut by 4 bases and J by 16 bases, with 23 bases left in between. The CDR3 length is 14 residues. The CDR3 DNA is TGTGCCAGCAGCTCCTTTACGGGCGGGACTGCTATTTTCTTC. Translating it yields CASSSFTGGTAIFF. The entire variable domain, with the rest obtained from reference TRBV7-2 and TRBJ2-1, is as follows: GAGVSQSPSNKVTEKGKDVELRCDPISGHTALYWYRQSLGQGLEFLIYFQGNSAPDKSGLPSDRFSAERTGGSVSTLTIQRTQQEDSAVYLCASSSFTGGTAIFFGPGTRLTVL.

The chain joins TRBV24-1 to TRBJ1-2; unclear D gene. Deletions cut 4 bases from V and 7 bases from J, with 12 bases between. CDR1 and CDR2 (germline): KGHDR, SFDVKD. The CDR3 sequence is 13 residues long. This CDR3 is CATSELQSSGYTF. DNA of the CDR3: TGTGCCACCAGTGAGTTACAGTCTTCTGGCTACACCTTC.

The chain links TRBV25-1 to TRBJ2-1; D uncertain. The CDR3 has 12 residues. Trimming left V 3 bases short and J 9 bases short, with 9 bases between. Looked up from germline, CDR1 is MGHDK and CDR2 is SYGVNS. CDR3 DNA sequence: TGTGCCAGCAGTGACAGGATGGGTGAGCAGTTCTTC. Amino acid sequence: CASSDRMGEQFF.

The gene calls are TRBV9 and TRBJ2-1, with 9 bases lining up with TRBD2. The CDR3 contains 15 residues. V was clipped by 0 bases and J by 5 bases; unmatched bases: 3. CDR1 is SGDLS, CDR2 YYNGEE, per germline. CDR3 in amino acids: CASSVELAGHNEQFF. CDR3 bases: TGTGCCAGCAGCGTAGAACTAGCGGGCCACAATGAGCAGTTCTTC.

As DNA, the CDR3 is TGTGCCAGCAGTTCCGGGACTAGCGGTATGAGGGGGGGGTTCTTC. Amino acids: CASSSGTSGMRGGFF. This chain joins TRBV28 and TRBJ2-1, with 11 bases that match TRBD2. Germline trimming cut 4 bases from V and 15 bases from J; bases unmatched to any gene: 14. This CDR3 spans 15 amino acids. Per the germline V gene, CDR1 is MDHEN and CDR2 is SYDVKM.

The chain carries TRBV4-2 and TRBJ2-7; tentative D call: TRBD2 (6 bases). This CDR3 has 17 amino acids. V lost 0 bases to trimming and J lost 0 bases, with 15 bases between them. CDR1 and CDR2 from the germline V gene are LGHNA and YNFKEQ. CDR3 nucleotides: TGTGCCAGCAGCCAAGATCACGTCGGGACTTACTCCTACGAGCAGTACTTC. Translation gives CASSQDHVGTYSYEQYF.